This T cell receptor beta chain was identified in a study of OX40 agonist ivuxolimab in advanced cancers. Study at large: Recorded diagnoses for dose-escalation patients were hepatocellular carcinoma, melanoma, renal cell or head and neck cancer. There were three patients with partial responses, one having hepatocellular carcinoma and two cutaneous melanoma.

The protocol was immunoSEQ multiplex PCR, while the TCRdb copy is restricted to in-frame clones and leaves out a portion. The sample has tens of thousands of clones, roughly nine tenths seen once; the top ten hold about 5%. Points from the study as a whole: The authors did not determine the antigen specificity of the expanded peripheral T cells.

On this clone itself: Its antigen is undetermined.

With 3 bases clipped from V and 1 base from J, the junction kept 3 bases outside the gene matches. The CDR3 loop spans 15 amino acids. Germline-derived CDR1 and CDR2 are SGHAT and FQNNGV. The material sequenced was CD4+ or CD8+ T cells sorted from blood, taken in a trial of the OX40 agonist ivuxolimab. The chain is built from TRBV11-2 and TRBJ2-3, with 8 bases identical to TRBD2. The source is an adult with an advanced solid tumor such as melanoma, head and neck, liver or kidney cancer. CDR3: CASSFPGGGTDTQYF. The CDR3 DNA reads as TGTGCCAGCAGCTTTCCCGGGGGGGGCACAGATACGCAGTATTTT.